This passage covers 20 T cell receptor beta chains from one sample sequenced in a study of cytomegalovirus exposure and HLA in healthy donors. Both 60 Vbeta primers and 13 Jbeta primers went into the PCR. Assay used: immunoSEQ multiplex PCR; TCRdb lists only in-frame clones, some missing. This sample has around 200,000 clones, with less than 90% found just once. The sequenced sample consisted of PBMCs. These receptors were collected from a man between 50 and 59 years old in good health and CMV-seronegative.

The rearrangement joins TRBV5-1 to TRBJ2-1; no firm D call. Trimming removed 0 bases from V and 1 base from J, with 8 bases in between. The CDR3 consists of 15 residues. Germline assignment: CDR1 SGHRS and CDR2 YFSETQ. CDR3: CASSLVADSYNEQFF. DNA for the CDR3: TGCGCCAGCAGCTTGGTGGCGGATTCCTACAATGAGCAGTTCTTC.

The chain recombines TRBV4-3 with TRBJ2-2; D unresolved. The V gene's germline CDR1 is LGHNA and CDR2 YSLEER. The CDR3 is made up of 16 amino acids. V gave up 0 bases and J gave up 5 bases, with 13 bases separating them. CDR3 DNA: TGCGCCAGCAGCCAAGAGGTGACTTATAGAACCGGGGAGCTGTTTTTT. Protein product: CASSQEVTYRTGELFF.

The chain has TRBV4-3 and TRBJ2-7; no clear D gene. Germline CDR1 is LGHNA and CDR2 is YSLEER. The CDR3 consists of 14 residues. The V and J ends lost 0 bases and 2 bases respectively, with 8 bases between them. CDR3 loop: CASSQDSVTYEQYF. The DNA for the CDR3 is TGCGCCAGCAGCCAAGATTCCGTAACCTACGAGCAGTACTTC.

This chain joins TRBV18 and TRBJ1-5; 7 bases agree with TRBD1. The CDR3 spans 16 residues. Germline loops: CDR1 KGHSH, CDR2 LQKENI. V lost 0 bases and J lost 0; bases outside the gene matches: 2. The CDR3 is CASSPPGQYSNQPQHF. CDR3 coding DNA: TGTGCCAGCTCACCACCGGGACAGTATAGCAATCAGCCCCAGCATTTT. Looking up the rest from reference TRBV18 and TRBJ1-5 gives the full variable domain: NAGVMQNPRHLVRRRGQEARLRCSPMKGHSHVYWYRQLPEEGLKFMVYLQKENIIDESGMPKERFSAEFPKEGPSILRIQQVVRGDSAAYFCASSPPGQYSNQPQHFGDGTRLSIL.

The rearrangement links TRBV30 to TRBJ2-1; TRBD1 matches 7 bases. V lost 4 bases and J lost 8; bases outside the gene matches: 14. Germline V CDR1 and CDR2: GTSNPN, SVGIG (reference sequence). The length of the CDR3 is 15 residues. Written as DNA, the CDR3 is TGTGCCTGGATACCCCCGGCAGGGGGTCGAGATGAGCAGTTCTTC. Encoded protein: CAWIPPAGGRDEQFF. Together with reference TRBV30 and TRBJ2-1, the CDR3 gives the full variable domain: SQTIHQWPATLVQPVGSPLSLECTVEGTSNPNLYWYRQAAGRGLQLLFYSVGIGQISSEVPQNLSASRPQDRQFILSSKKLLLSDSGFYLCAWIPPAGGRDEQFFGPGTRLTVL.

CDR3 loop: CASSRDRGYEQYF. DNA for the CDR3: TGTGCCAGCAGCCGGGACAGGGGTTACGAGCAGTACTTC. The J gene is TRBJ2-7, the V gene TRBV11-2; 10 nucleotides align to TRBD1. Unmatched junction bases numbered 2, after V lost 5 bases and J lost 4 bases. The CDR3 has 13 amino acids. CDR1 is SGHAT, CDR2 FQNNGV, per germline.

The V gene is TRBV7-3, the J gene TRBJ2-5; TRBD2 aligns across 8 bases. The germline CDR1 and CDR2 sequences are SGHTA and FQGTGA. V gave up 3 bases and J gave up 5 bases; unmatched junction bases: 11. The CDR3 loop spans 16 amino acids. CDR3 DNA: TGTGCCAGCAGCTTTTCTTTTCGGACTAGCTTCGAGACCCAGTACTTC. This encodes CASSFSFRTSFETQYF.

Only one count was recorded for this clone. The chain couples TRBV13 to TRBJ1-1; D is perhaps TRBD1 (5 bases). In germline, CDR1 is PRHDT, CDR2 FYEKMQ (reference sequence). Between the trimmed V and J ends, which lost 6 bases and 1 base, there was a span of 9 bases. This CDR3 is built from 13 residues. In DNA form, the CDR3 reads TGTGCCAGCAGACCGGACACGAACACTGAAGCTTTCTTT. Its protein product is CASRPDTNTEAFF.

CDR3 sequence: CASSSGGLNTEAFF. The CDR3 DNA is TGTGCCAGCAGTTCAGGGGGCTTGAACACTGAAGCTTTCTTT. V usage is TRBV28 and J usage is TRBJ1-1; 8 nucleotides align to TRBD1. CDR1 and CDR2 from the germline V gene are MDHEN and SYDVKM. The CDR3 is 14 residues long. The ends lost 4 bases at V and 0 bases at J; junction bases unmatched: 1. Drawing the rest from reference TRBV28 and TRBJ1-1, the complete variable domain is DVKVTQSSRYLVKRTGEKVFLECVQDMDHENMFWYRQDPGLGLRLIYFSYDVKMKEKGDIPEGYSVSREKKERFSLILESASTNQTSMYLCASSSGGLNTEAFFGQGTRLTVV.

The chain links TRBV6-1 to TRBJ2-5, with 10 positions matching TRBD1. The last part of the DNA fits TRBJ2-7 better; the J call may be wrong. The germline CDR1 and CDR2 sequences are MNHNS and SASEGT. CDR3 length: 19 amino acids. CDR3 region: CASSGAPGQGIIWAYEQYF. CDR3 coding DNA: TGTGCCAGCAGTGGCGCCCCGGGACAGGGGATCATTTGGGCCTACGAGCAGTACTTC.

V is TRBV18 and J is TRBJ1-1, with TRBD1 identical over 7 bases. This CDR3 comprises 15 residues. Per the germline V gene, CDR1 is KGHSH and CDR2 is LQKENI. The junction had 6 bases not matched to a gene; V was cut back by 3 bases and J by 2 bases. The CDR3 DNA follows: TGTGCCAGCTCACCGGCGGACAGGAAAAACACTGAAGCTTTCTTT. Protein product: CASSPADRKNTEAFF.

V is TRBV7-9 and J is TRBJ1-2; the match to TRBD1 covers 7 bases. The CDR3 is 15 residues long. CDR1 and CDR2 (germline): SEHNR, FQNEAQ (reference sequence). Germline trimming cut 5 bases from V and 2 bases from J; bases unmatched to any gene: 8. The CDR3, as DNA: TGTGCCAGCAGCCCACAGGGGCAGGGAAACTATGGCTACACCTTC. Translated: CASSPQGQGNYGYTF.

This sequence joins TRBV6-6 and TRBJ2-3; D unresolved. The V gene's germline CDR1 is MNHNY and CDR2 SVGAGI (reference sequence). This CDR3 spans 14 amino acids. The V and J ends lost 0 bases and 2 bases respectively, with 6 bases between them. The CDR3 nucleotides read TGTGCCAGCAGTTACTCGGCCTCCACAGATACGCAGTATTTT. Encoded protein: CASSYSASTDTQYF.

The chain combines TRBV4-3 with TRBJ2-3; 10 nucleotides line up with TRBD2. Germline V lookup: CDR1 LGHNA, CDR2 YSLEER. Trimming cost V 1 base and J 2 bases; bases outside gene matches: 6. This CDR3 has 17 residues. Here the CDR3 reads CASSQVLAGALTDTQYF. As DNA, the CDR3 is TGCGCCAGCAGCCAAGTCCTAGCGGGGGCCCTCACAGATACGCAGTATTTT.

The rearrangement uses TRBV28 and TRBJ2-2; 7 bases fit TRBD2. Germline CDR1 is MDHEN and CDR2 is SYDVKM. The CDR3 is 13 residues long. J lost 1 base, V lost 8 bases, and 1 base had no gene match. The CDR3 nucleotides read TGTGCCAGCGCGGGAGTGAACACCGGGGAGCTGTTTTTT. This sequence encodes CASAGVNTGELFF.

The chain employs TRBV29-1 and TRBJ1-1; D is undetermined. Germline V gene lookup returns CDR1 SQVTM and CDR2 ANQGSEA. V lost 7 bases and J 1 base, leaving 10 bases between the germline ends. This CDR3 spans 12 amino acids. CDR3 sequence reads: CSAAGPNTEAFF. CDR3 sequence (DNA): TGCAGCGCAGCTGGGCCGAACACTGAAGCTTTCTTT.

The chain combines TRBV19 with TRBJ2-5; TRBD2 might be the D (7 bases). V gave up 4 bases and J gave up 5 bases, with 17 bases separating them. The CDR3 loop spans 15 amino acids. From germline, CDR1 is LNHDA and CDR2 SQIVND (reference sequence). CDR3 protein: CASSNSPGGLETQYF. CDR3 nucleotide sequence: TGTGCCAGTAGTAACTCCCCGGGGGGCTTGGAGACCCAGTACTTC.

This chain connects TRBV28 to TRBJ2-1, with a possible D match to TRBD2 (6 bases). Germline-derived CDR1 and CDR2 are MDHEN and SYDVKM. The V and J ends lost 4 bases and 16 bases respectively, with 20 bases between them. The CDR3 length is 13 residues. The CDR3 nucleotides read TGTGCCAGCAGTTGGGACTCCCCCGAAATTGGATTCTTC. Protein sequence: CASSWDSPEIGFF. The full variable domain, its missing parts supplied by reference TRBV28 and TRBJ2-1, is DVKVTQSSRYLVKRTGEKVFLECVQDMDHENMFWYRQDPGLGLRLIYFSYDVKMKEKGDIPEGYSVSREKKERFSLILESASTNQTSMYLCASSWDSPEIGFFGPGTRLTVL.

This clone was seen a few times. The chain is built from TRBV5-1 and TRBJ1-2; D call uncertain. The CDR3 length is 14 residues. Trimming took off 4 bases at V and 7 bases at J, with 17 bases between the two ends. Germline loops: CDR1 SGHRS, CDR2 YFSETQ. The CDR3 is CASSPDRRGGGYTF. The CDR3 DNA is TGCGCCAGCAGCCCAGACCGGAGAGGAGGTGGCTACACCTTC.

The V and J genes are TRBV7-2 and TRBJ2-2; 7 nucleotides match TRBD2. The V gene end was trimmed by 2 bases and the J gene end by 4 bases; junction bases not matched to a gene: 1. CDR1 is SGHTA and CDR2 is FQGNSA in the germline V gene. This CDR3 contains 14 residues. In nucleotides, the CDR3 is TGTGCCAGCAGCTTACCGGGGGGCACCGGGGAGCTGTTTTTT. Translated, it gives CASSLPGGTGELFF.